One sample yielded the 6 T cell receptor beta chains listed below, sequenced in a study of radiation and T cells in renal cell carcinoma. Produced via immunoSEQ multiplex PCR; TCRdb's table is partial and in-frame only. The table has 20,000 to 25,000 clones, approximately 80% seen once; the top ten hold 35% to 45%. As for time point: baseline pretreatment blood. Treatment given: 15 Gy SBRT to primary tumor, nephrectomy 4 weeks later. Here the sequenced sample was blood, taken from a patient whose treatment included radiotherapy and nephrectomy. The receptors were sampled from a man aged 55 to 70 with renal cell carcinoma.

The chain combines TRBV10-1 with TRBJ1-1; 8 nucleotides align to TRBD1. The CDR3 is 15 amino acids. Germline CDR1 and CDR2: WNHNN and SYGVQD (reference sequence). V shed 2 bases and J 5 bases; nucleotides not matched to a gene: 7. CDR3: CASSEGDRPWTEAFF. DNA for the CDR3: TGCGCCAGCAGTGAGGGGGACAGGCCGTGGACTGAAGCTTTCTTT.

This clone has only a few counts. The CDR3 protein is CASSTGTGEVGELFF. For the CDR3, the DNA is TGTGCCAGCAGCACCGGGACAGGGGAGGTCGGGGAGCTGTTTTTT. V gene TRBV5-8 combines with J gene TRBJ2-2, with TRBD1 matching 10 bases. J lost 7 bases, V lost 4 bases, and 7 bases had no gene match. The CDR3 runs to 15 residues. Germline V CDR1 and CDR2: SGHTS, YDEGEE.

The chain couples TRBV28 to TRBJ2-1, with no clear D. V lost 8 bases and J lost 6, with 8 bases in between. Germline V gene lookup returns CDR1 MDHEN and CDR2 SYDVKM. The CDR3 has 11 residues. The CDR3 sequence: CASHSRNEQFF. The CDR3 nucleotides are TGTGCCAGCCATTCTCGCAATGAGCAGTTCTTC.

The chain carries TRBV10-2 and TRBJ1-5; D call uncertain. V was trimmed by 2 bases and J by 4 bases, leaving 6 bases between them. CDR1 and CDR2 from the germline V gene are WSHSY and SAAADI. The CDR3 loop spans 13 amino acids. This chain's CDR3 is CASSEMNNQPQHF. The CDR3 DNA is TGCGCCAGCAGTGAGATGAATAATCAGCCCCAGCATTTT.

V is TRBV11-3 and J is TRBJ2-4; D is perhaps TRBD1 or TRBD2 (5 bases each). V lost 3 bases and J 5 bases, leaving 8 bases between the germline ends. The CDR3 extends over 13 amino acids. The germline CDR1 and CDR2 sequences are SGHNT and YENEEA. The CDR3 sequence: CASSFRGENIQYF. The CDR3 DNA sequence: TGTGCCAGCAGCTTCCGGGGCGAAAACATTCAGTACTTC.

This clone was detected only once. CDR3 sequence reads: CASSPPGLRYEQYF. As DNA, the CDR3 is TGTGCCAGCTCACCACCGGGACTAAGGTACGAGCAGTACTTC. V and J are TRBV18 and TRBJ2-7, with 7 bases lining up with TRBD2. After removal of 0 bases from V and 4 bases from J, the junction contained 3 bases not matched to a gene. Per the germline V gene, CDR1 is KGHSH and CDR2 is LQKENI. The CDR3 length is 14 residues.